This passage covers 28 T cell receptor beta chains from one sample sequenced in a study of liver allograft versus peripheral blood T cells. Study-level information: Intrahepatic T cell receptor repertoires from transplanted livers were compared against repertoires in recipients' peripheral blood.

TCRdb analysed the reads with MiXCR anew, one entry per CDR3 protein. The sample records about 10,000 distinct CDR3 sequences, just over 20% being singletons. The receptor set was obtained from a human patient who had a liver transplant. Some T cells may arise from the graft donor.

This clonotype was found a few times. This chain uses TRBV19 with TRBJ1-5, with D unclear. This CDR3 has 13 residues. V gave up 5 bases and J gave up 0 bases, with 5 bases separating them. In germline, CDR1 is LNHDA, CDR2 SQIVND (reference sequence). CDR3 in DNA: TGTGCCAGTAGTCCGTATAGCAATCAGCCCCAGCATTTT. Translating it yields CASSPYSNQPQHF. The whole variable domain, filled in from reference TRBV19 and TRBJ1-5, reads DGGITQSPKYLFRKEGQNVTLSCEQNLNHDAMYWYRQDPGQGLRLIYYSQIVNDFQKGDIAEGYSVSREKKESFPLTVTSAQKNPTAFYLCASSPYSNQPQHFGDGTRLSIL.

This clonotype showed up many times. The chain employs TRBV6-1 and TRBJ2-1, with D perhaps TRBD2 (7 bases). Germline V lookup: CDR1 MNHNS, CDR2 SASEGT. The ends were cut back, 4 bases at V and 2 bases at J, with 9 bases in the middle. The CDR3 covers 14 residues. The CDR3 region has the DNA TGTGCCAGCAGTGGCGGGGGCACCTACAATGAGCAGTTCTTC. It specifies CASSGGGTYNEQFF.

The CDR3 region is CASSLRDRGHEQYF. CDR3 nucleotides: TGTGCCAGCTCACTACGGGACAGGGGGCACGAGCAGTACTTC. V usage is TRBV18 and J usage is TRBJ2-7; TRBD1 agrees at 12 bases. The length of the CDR3 is 14 residues. V dropped 4 bases and J dropped 5; count of bases not matched to a gene: 3. CDR1 is KGHSH, CDR2 LQKENI, per germline.

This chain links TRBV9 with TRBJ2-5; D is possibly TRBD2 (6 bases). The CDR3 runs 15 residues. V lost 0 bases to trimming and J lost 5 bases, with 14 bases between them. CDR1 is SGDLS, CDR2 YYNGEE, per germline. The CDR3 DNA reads TGTGCCAGCAGCGTAGAGGGCAGGGACTGGGAGACCCAGTACTTC. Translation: CASSVEGRDWETQYF.

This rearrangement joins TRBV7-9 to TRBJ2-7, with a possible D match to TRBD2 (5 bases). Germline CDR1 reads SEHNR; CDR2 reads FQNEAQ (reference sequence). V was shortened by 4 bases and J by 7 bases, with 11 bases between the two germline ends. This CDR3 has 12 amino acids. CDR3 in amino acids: CASSSTTGEQYF. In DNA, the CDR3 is TGTGCCAGCAGCTCCACCACGGGGGAGCAGTACTTC.

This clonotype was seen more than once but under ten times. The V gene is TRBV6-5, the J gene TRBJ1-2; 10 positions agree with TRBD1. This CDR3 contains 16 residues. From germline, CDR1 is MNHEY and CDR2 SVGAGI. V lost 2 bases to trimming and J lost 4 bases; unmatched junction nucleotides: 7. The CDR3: CASSYTRTGGSYGYTF. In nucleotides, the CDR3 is TGTGCCAGCAGTTACACCCGGACAGGGGGTAGCTATGGCTACACCTTC.

CDR3 in DNA: TGCAGTGCCCTCACCCACACTGAAGCTTTCTTT. Amino acids: CSALTHTEAFF. V is TRBV20-1 and J is TRBJ1-1; D uncertain. The germline V gene encodes CDR1 DFQATT and CDR2 SNEGSKA (reference sequence). The V end was cut by 6 bases, the J end by 3 bases, with 8 bases between. The CDR3 contains 11 residues.

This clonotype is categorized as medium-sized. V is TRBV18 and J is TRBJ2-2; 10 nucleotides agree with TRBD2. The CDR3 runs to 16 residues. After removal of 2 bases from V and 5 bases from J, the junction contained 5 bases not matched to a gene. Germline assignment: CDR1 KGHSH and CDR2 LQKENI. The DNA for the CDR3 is TGTGCCAGCTCACCAGCCCTAGCGGGGGAAACCGGGGAGCTGTTTTTT. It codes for CASSPALAGETGELFF.

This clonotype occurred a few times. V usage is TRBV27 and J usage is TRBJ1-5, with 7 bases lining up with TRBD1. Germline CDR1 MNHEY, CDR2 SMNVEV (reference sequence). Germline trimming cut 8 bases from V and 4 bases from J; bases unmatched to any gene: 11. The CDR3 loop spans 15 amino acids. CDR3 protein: CASGETGIWNQPQHF. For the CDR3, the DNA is TGTGCCAGCGGAGAGACAGGGATTTGGAATCAGCCCCAGCATTTT.

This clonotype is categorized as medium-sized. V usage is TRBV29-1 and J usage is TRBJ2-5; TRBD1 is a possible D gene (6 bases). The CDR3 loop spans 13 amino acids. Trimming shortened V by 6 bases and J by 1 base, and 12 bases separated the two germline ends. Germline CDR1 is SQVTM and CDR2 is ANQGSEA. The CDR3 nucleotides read TGCAGCGTGGGGGCCACCCCCCAAGAGACCCAGTACTTC. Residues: CSVGATPQETQYF.

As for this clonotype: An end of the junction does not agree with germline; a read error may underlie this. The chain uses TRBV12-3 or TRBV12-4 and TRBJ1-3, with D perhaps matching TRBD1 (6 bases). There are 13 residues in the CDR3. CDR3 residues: CASREGGGSTIYF. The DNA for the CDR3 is TGTGCCAGCAGAGAGGGGGGGGGAAGCACCATATATTTT.

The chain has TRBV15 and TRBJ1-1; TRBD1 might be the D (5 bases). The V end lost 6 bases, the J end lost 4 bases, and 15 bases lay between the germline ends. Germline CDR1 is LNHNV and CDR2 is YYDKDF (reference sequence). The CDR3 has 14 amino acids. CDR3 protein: CATRYKMGVTEAFF. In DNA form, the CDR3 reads TGTGCCACCAGATACAAAATGGGGGTCACTGAAGCTTTCTTT.

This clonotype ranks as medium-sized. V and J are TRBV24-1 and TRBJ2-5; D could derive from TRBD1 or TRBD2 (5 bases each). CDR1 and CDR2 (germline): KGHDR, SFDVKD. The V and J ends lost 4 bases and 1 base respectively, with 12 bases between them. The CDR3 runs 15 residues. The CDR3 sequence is CATSEPGTFQETQYF. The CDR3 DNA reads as TGTGCCACCAGTGAACCCGGGACGTTCCAAGAGACCCAGTACTTC.

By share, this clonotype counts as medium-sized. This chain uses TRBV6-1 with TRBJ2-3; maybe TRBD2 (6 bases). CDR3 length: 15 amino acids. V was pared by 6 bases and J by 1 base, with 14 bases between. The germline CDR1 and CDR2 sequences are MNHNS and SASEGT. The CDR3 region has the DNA TGTGCCAGCAGGCTCGGGGCGGGGCGCACAGATACGCAGTATTTT. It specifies CASRLGAGRTDTQYF.

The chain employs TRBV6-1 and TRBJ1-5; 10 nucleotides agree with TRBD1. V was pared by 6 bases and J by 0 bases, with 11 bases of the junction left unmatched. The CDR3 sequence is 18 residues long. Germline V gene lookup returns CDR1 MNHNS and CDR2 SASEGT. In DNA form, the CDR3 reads TGTGCCAGCAGCGAGGATCCGGGACAGGGGTATAGCAATCAGCCCCAGCATTTT. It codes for CASSEDPGQGYSNQPQHF.

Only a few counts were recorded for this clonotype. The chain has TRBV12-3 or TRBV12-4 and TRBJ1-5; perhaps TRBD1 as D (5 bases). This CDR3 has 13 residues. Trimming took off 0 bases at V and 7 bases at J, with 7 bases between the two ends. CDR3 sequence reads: CASSLAGGQPQHF. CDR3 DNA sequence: TGTGCCAGCAGTTTAGCGGGGGGGCAGCCCCAGCATTTT.

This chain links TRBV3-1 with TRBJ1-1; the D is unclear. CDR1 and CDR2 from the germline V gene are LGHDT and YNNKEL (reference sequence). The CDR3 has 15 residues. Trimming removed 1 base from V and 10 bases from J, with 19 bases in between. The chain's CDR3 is CASSQGPEKLAGAFF. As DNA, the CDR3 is TGTGCCAGCAGCCAAGGTCCCGAAAAACTTGCTGGAGCTTTCTTT.

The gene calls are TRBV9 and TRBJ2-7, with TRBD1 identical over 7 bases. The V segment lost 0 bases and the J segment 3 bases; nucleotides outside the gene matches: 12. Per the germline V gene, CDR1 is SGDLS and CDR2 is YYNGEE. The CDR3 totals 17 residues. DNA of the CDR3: TGTGCCAGCAGCGTAGCAGGGGGTGGAACAGGGGACTACGAGCAGTACTTC. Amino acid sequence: CASSVAGGGTGDYEQYF.

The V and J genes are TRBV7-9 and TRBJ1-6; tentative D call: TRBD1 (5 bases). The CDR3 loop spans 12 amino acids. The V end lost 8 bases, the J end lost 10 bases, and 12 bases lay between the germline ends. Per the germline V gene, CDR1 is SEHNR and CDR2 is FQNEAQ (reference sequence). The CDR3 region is CASGPRGSPLHF. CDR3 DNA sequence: TGTGCCAGCGGACCGAGGGGATCACCCCTCCACTTT.

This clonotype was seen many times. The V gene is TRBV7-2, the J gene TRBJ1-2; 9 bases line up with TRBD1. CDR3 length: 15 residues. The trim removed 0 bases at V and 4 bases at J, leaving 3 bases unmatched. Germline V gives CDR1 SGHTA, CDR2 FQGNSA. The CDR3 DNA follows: TGTGCCAGCAGCTTAGCGGGACAGGGTGGCTATGGCTACACCTTC. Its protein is CASSLAGQGGYGYTF. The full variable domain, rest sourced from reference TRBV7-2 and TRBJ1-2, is GAGVSQSPSNKVTEKGKDVELRCDPISGHTALYWYRQSLGQGLEFLIYFQGNSAPDKSGLPSDRFSAERTGGSVSTLTIQRTQQEDSAVYLCASSLAGQGGYGYTFGSGTRLTVV.

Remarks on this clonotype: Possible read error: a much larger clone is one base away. CDR3 region: CSAHLSDQETQYF. The CDR3 DNA sequence: TGCAGCGCCCATCTAAGTGACCAAGAGACCCAGTACTTC. The J gene is TRBJ2-5, the V gene TRBV29-1; D unclear. V was clipped by 7 bases and J by 0 bases, with 12 bases between them. CDR3 length equals 13 residues. Germline-derived CDR1 and CDR2 are SQVTM and ANQGSEA.

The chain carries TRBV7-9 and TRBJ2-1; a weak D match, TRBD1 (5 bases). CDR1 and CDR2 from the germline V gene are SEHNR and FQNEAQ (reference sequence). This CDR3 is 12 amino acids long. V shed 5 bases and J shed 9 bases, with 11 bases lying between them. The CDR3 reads CASSPGQTEQFF. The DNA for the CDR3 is TGTGCCAGCAGCCCAGGGCAGACTGAGCAGTTCTTC.

The CDR3: CASSRQQGPLGLAGGAVSYEQYF. The CDR3 DNA sequence: TGTGCCAGCAGTCGTCAACAGGGGCCCTTGGGACTAGCGGGAGGAGCAGTCTCCTACGAGCAGTACTTC. The chain is built from TRBV6-5 and TRBJ2-7; 15 bases are a match to TRBD2. The CDR3 runs to 23 residues. Germline V CDR1 and CDR2: MNHEY, SVGAGI. With 5 bases clipped from V and 0 bases from J, the junction kept 23 bases outside the gene matches.

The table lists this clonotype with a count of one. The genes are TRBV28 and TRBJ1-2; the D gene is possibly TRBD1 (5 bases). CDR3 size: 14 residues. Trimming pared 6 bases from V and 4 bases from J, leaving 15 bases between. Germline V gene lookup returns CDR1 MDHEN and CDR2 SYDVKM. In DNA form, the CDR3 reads TGTGCCAGCAGCAGAGCCCAGGGACTCTATGGCTACACCTTC. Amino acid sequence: CASSRAQGLYGYTF.

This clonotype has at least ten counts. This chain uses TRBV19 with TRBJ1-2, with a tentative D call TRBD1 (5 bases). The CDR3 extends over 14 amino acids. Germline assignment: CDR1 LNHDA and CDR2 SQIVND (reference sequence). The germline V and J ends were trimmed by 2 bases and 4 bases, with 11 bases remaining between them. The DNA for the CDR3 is TGTGCCAGTAGTATACCCAGGGATGGCTATGGCTACACCTTC. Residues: CASSIPRDGYGYTF.

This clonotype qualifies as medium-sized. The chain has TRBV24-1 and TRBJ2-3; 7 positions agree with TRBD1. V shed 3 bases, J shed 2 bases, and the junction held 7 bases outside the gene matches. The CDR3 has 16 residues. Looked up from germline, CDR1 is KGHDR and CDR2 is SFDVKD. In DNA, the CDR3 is TGTGCCACCAGTGATCCCGGGACAGCATACACAGATACGCAGTATTTT. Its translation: CATSDPGTAYTDTQYF.

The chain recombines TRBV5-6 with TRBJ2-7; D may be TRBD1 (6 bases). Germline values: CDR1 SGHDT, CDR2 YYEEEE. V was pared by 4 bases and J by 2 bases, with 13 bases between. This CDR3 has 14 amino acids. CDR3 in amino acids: CASSRYRETYEQYF. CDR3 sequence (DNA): TGTGCCAGCAGCCGATACAGGGAAACCTACGAGCAGTACTTC. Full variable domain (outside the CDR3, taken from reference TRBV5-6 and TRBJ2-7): DAGVTQSPTHLIKTRGQQVTLRCSPKSGHDTVSWYQQALGQGPQFIFQYYEEEERQRGNFPDRFSGHQFPNYSSELNVNALLLGDSALYLCASSRYRETYEQYFGPGTRLTVT.

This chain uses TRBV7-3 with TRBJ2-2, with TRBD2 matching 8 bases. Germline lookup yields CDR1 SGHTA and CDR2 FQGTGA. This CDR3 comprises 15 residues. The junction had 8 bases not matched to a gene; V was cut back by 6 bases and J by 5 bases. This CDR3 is CASSPIAGKTGELFF. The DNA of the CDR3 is TGTGCCAGCAGTCCTATAGCGGGAAAGACCGGGGAGCTGTTTTTT. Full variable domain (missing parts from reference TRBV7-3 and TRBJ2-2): GAGVSQTPSNKVTEKGKYVELRCDPISGHTALYWYRQSLGQGPEFLIYFQGTGAADDSGLPNDRFFAVRPEGSVSTLKIQRTERGDSAVYLCASSPIAGKTGELFFGEGSRLTVL.